These 29 T cell receptor beta chains share one sample of origin, sequenced in a study of multiple sclerosis patients with progressive multifocal leukoencephalopathy. Method: immunoSEQ multiplex PCR; TCRdb's copy keeps in-frame clones and lacks some. The data contain 25,000 to 35,000 clones, 88% of them singletons. Time point meaning: before natalizumab initiation. Sequences were obtained from PBMCs. The receptor set was obtained from a human donor with multiple sclerosis.

V usage is TRBV28 and J usage is TRBJ2-7; tentatively, D is TRBD1 (5 bases). The CDR3 totals 12 residues. CDR1 is MDHEN, CDR2 SYDVKM, per germline. Between the trimmed V and J ends, which lost 8 bases and 5 bases, there was a span of 13 bases. The CDR3 DNA reads as TGTGCCAGCGACAGTCTTTACGACGAGCAGTACTTC. It encodes CASDSLYDEQYF.

The chain carries TRBV7-9 and TRBJ2-5, with TRBD1 identical over 11 bases. The CDR3 loop spans 16 amino acids. Looked up from germline, CDR1 is SEHNR and CDR2 is FQNEAQ (reference sequence). The ends lost 5 bases at V and 4 bases at J; junction bases unmatched: 9. CDR3 loop: CASSPRGTGGGETQYF. The CDR3 DNA reads as TGTGCCAGCAGCCCTCGGGGGACAGGGGGTGGAGAGACCCAGTACTTC.

The rearrangement links TRBV28 to TRBJ1-1, with D possibly being TRBD1 (5 bases). Trimming took off 3 bases at V and 3 bases at J, with 11 bases between the two ends. This CDR3 is built from 14 residues. CDR1 MDHEN and CDR2 SYDVKM come from the germline V gene. CDR3 residues: CASSLQGRDTEAFF. The CDR3 coding sequence is TGTGCCAGCAGTTTGCAGGGAAGGGACACTGAAGCTTTCTTT.

V is TRBV15 and J is TRBJ1-1; D is uncertain. Germline V gene sequence: CDR1 LNHNV, CDR2 YYDKDF (reference sequence). This CDR3 has 14 amino acids. The V gene lost 2 bases and the J gene lost 2 bases, with 9 bases spanning the gap. CDR3 protein: CATSRIGYNTEAFF. The CDR3 coding sequence is TGTGCCACCAGCAGAATAGGCTATAACACTGAAGCTTTCTTT.

This chain uses TRBV4-3 with TRBJ2-1; D may be TRBD1 (6 bases). Germline CDR1 LGHNA, CDR2 YSLEER. With 1 base removed from V and 11 bases from J, the gap between germline ends came to 15 bases. This CDR3 spans 14 amino acids. The CDR3 reads CASSQGQQGDKQFF. CDR3 in DNA: TGCGCCAGCAGCCAAGGACAACAGGGCGACAAGCAGTTCTTC.

J is TRBJ2-3 and V is TRBV7-6; 7 bases match TRBD1. CDR3 length: 16 residues. Unmatched junction bases numbered 10, after V lost 3 bases and J lost 4 bases. In germline, CDR1 is SGHVS, CDR2 FNYEAQ. The CDR3 DNA reads as TGTGCCAGCAGCTTCAGGGCCGCCGACAGGGCAGATACGCAGTATTTT. Translation gives CASSFRAADRADTQYF.

The gene calls are TRBV4-1 and TRBJ1-6; D not resolved. There are 15 residues in the CDR3. The germline gives CDR1 MGHRA, CDR2 YSYEKL. The V end lost 1 base, the J end lost 13 bases, and 17 bases lay between the germline ends. CDR3 DNA sequence: TGCGCCAGCAGCCAAGTTGGTAGGTCCCGAGCCCCCCTCCACTTT. Protein product: CASSQVGRSRAPLHF.

J is TRBJ2-1 and V is TRBV7-3; 8 bases line up with TRBD2. CDR3 length: 15 amino acids. Germline lookup yields CDR1 SGHTA and CDR2 FQGTGA. Trimming cost V 5 bases and J 4 bases; bases outside gene matches: 7. The CDR3 DNA reads TGTGCCAGCAGCCCTAGGGGCGGGGGGTACAATGAGCAGTTCTTC. It translates to CASSPRGGGYNEQFF.

The chain couples TRBV10-3 to TRBJ1-5, with no clear D. The CDR3 contains 15 residues. V dropped 8 bases and J dropped 0 bases, with 14 bases sitting between them. Looked up from germline, CDR1 is ENHRY and CDR2 is SYGVKD. The CDR3 DNA is TGTGCCATCGGTTTGCGTCAGGATAGCAATCAGCCCCAGCATTTT. The encoded protein is CAIGLRQDSNQPQHF.

This rearrangement joins TRBV7-2 to TRBJ1-4; D is unresolved. The CDR3 length is 14 residues. Germline CDR1 is SGHTA and CDR2 is FQGNSA. The V end lost 2 bases, the J end lost 8 bases, and 12 bases lay between the germline ends. CDR3 amino acids: CASSLRLSGEKLFF. CDR3 nucleotides: TGTGCCAGCAGCTTACGGCTGTCTGGGGAAAAACTGTTTTTT.

The CDR3 nucleotides are TGTGCCAGCAGCAGTACAGGGGGCACCCTACAAGAGACCCAGTACTTC. Its protein product is CASSSTGGTLQETQYF. The chain recombines TRBV7-6 with TRBJ2-5; 9 positions match TRBD1. V lost 5 bases, J lost 2 bases, and 9 bases stayed unmatched. The CDR3 length is 16 residues. Germline CDR1 and CDR2: SGHVS and FNYEAQ.

J is TRBJ1-1 and V is TRBV4-2, with D possibly TRBD1 on 6 matching bases. The V end was cut by 4 bases, the J end by 5 bases, with 11 bases between. The germline gives CDR1 LGHNA, CDR2 YNFKEQ. The CDR3 totals 13 residues. The CDR3 DNA is TGTGCCAGCAGCCCTTACAGGGAGACTGAAGCTTTCTTT. Protein sequence: CASSPYRETEAFF.

V usage is TRBV9 and J usage is TRBJ2-5; TRBD1 matches at 8 bases. The CDR3 has 16 residues. V was pared by 4 bases and J by 5 bases, with 13 bases of the junction left unmatched. Germline CDR1 reads SGDLS; CDR2 reads YYNGEE. The CDR3 DNA sequence: TGTGCCAGCAGCCCCCGACGGACAGGGCTGGAGGAGACCCAGTACTTC. Translating it yields CASSPRRTGLEETQYF.

The rearrangement joins TRBV5-4 to TRBJ2-7; D perhaps matches TRBD2 (5 bases). From germline, CDR1 is SGHNT and CDR2 YYREEE (reference sequence). V was clipped by 0 bases and J by 0 bases, with 10 bases between them. CDR3 length: 15 residues. The CDR3 loop is CASSLGSGSSYEQYF. As DNA, the CDR3 is TGTGCCAGCAGCTTGGGGTCGGGGAGCTCCTACGAGCAGTACTTC.

V gene TRBV28 combines with J gene TRBJ2-7; 7 bases fit TRBD1. Germline V gene data show CDR1 as MDHEN and CDR2 as SYDVKM. This CDR3 region has 15 residues. Germline trimming cut 7 bases from V and 3 bases from J; bases unmatched to any gene: 12. CDR3 in amino acids: CASTRPGGFGYEQYF. CDR3 nucleotides: TGTGCCAGCACCCGCCCAGGGGGATTTGGCTACGAGCAGTACTTC.

Points on this clone: One end of the junction varies from germline; a read error may be responsible. The chain combines TRBV5-8 with TRBJ1-2; TRBD1 aligns across 9 bases. The CDR3 extends over 15 amino acids. The germline CDR1 and CDR2 sequences are SGHTS and YDEGEE. CDR3 amino acids: CASRLGQGPNHGYTF. DNA for the CDR3: TGTGCCAGCAGACTAGGACAGGGGCCTAACCATGGCTACACCTTC.

The chain combines TRBV2 with TRBJ1-5; D call uncertain. Trimming removed 3 bases at V and 4 bases at J, with 10 bases between. Per germline, CDR1 SNHLY and CDR2 FYNNEI. The CDR3 covers 14 residues. The CDR3 reads CASSDAGWNQPQHF. The CDR3 coding sequence is TGTGCCAGCAGTGACGCTGGTTGGAATCAGCCCCAGCATTTT.

The chain carries TRBV4-1 and TRBJ1-6; D is uncertain. The length of the CDR3 is 15 residues. Deletions cut 4 bases from V and 10 bases from J, with 17 bases between. Germline values: CDR1 MGHRA, CDR2 YSYEKL. The CDR3 is CASSLGEGIWSPLHF. In DNA form, the CDR3 reads TGCGCCAGCAGCCTCGGGGAAGGGATTTGGTCACCCCTCCACTTT.

J is TRBJ1-1 and V is TRBV25-1; D unclear. There are 12 residues in the CDR3. With 8 bases removed from V and 3 bases from J, the gap between germline ends came to 10 bases. Germline V CDR1 and CDR2: MGHDK, SYGVNS. The CDR3 bases are TGTGCCAGCCGTGGGTTTTACACTGAAGCTTTCTTT. Its translation: CASRGFYTEAFF.

The rearrangement uses TRBV30 and TRBJ2-6; D not certain. The CDR3 has 14 amino acids. V lost 5 bases and J 0 bases, leaving 8 bases between the germline ends. Per germline, CDR1 GTSNPN and CDR2 SVGIG (reference sequence). The CDR3 is CAWFPGSGANVLTF. Here the CDR3 DNA reads TGTGCCTGGTTCCCCGGCTCTGGGGCCAACGTCCTGACTTTC.

The J gene is TRBJ2-1, the V gene TRBV19, with a tentative D call TRBD1 (5 bases). Germline V CDR1 and CDR2: LNHDA, SQIVND (reference sequence). Trimming pared 5 bases from V and 3 bases from J, leaving 5 bases between. The CDR3 runs to 12 residues. The CDR3 loop reads CASSDSYNEQFF. CDR3 nucleotide sequence: TGTGCCAGTAGTGACAGCTACAATGAGCAGTTCTTC.

This chain joins TRBV4-1 and TRBJ1-4; D unclear. The CDR3 length is 14 residues. The germline CDR1 and CDR2 sequences are MGHRA and YSYEKL. V was shortened by 0 bases and J by 5 bases, with 7 bases between the two germline ends. CDR3 amino acids: CASSQDPGNEKLFF. The CDR3 DNA follows: TGCGCCAGCAGCCAAGACCCAGGAAATGAAAAACTGTTTTTT.

In the case of this clone: The same CDR3 also results from other DNA sequences found in this sample. This chain connects TRBV28 to TRBJ1-1; D might be TRBD1 (6 bases). V was trimmed by 5 bases and J by 10 bases, leaving 26 bases between them. From germline, CDR1 is MDHEN and CDR2 SYDVKM. This CDR3 contains 16 residues. This chain's CDR3 is CASSLYTGTKGVPAFF. Here the CDR3 DNA reads TGTGCCAGCAGTCTCTACACCGGGACAAAAGGGGTCCCAGCTTTCTTT. The full variable domain, in which reference TRBV28 and TRBJ1-1 provide the parts outside the CDR3, is DVKVTQSSRYLVKRTGEKVFLECVQDMDHENMFWYRQDPGLGLRLIYFSYDVKMKEKGDIPEGYSVSREKKERFSLILESASTNQTSMYLCASSLYTGTKGVPAFFGQGTRLTVV.

The chain joins TRBV19 to TRBJ1-2; D is unresolved. The CDR3 length is 13 residues. Per germline, CDR1 LNHDA and CDR2 SQIVND (reference sequence). With 7 bases removed from V and 8 bases from J, the gap between germline ends came to 17 bases. Written as DNA, the CDR3 is TGTGCCAGTAAAGTCGGTGAGGGAACGGGCTACACCTTC. Encoded protein: CASKVGEGTGYTF. Filled out from reference TRBV19 and TRBJ1-2, the complete variable domain reads DGGITQSPKYLFRKEGQNVTLSCEQNLNHDAMYWYRQDPGQGLRLIYYSQIVNDFQKGDIAEGYSVSREKKESFPLTVTSAQKNPTAFYLCASKVGEGTGYTFGSGTRLTVV.

The chain combines TRBV27 with TRBJ1-1; D unclear. The CDR3 runs 13 residues. Trimming took off 1 base at V and 5 bases at J, with 8 bases between the two ends. Looked up from germline, CDR1 is MNHEY and CDR2 is SMNVEV (reference sequence). CDR3: CASSLYPRTEAFF. The CDR3 DNA is TGTGCCAGCAGTTTATACCCGCGGACTGAAGCTTTCTTT.

The rearrangement uses TRBV5-6 and TRBJ2-7, with TRBD1 identical over 7 bases. CDR3 length: 13 residues. Germline values: CDR1 SGHDT, CDR2 YYEEEE. Trimming took 4 bases from V and 4 from J; bases not matched to a gene: 5. CDR3 protein: CASSRGQEYEQYF. The CDR3 DNA reads TGTGCCAGCAGCCGAGGACAGGAGTACGAGCAGTACTTC.

V gene TRBV28 combines with J gene TRBJ2-5; no reliable D call. The DNA end lines up better with TRBJ2-7; the J call may be wrong. The length of the CDR3 is 12 residues. Per the germline V gene, CDR1 is MDHEN and CDR2 is SYDVKM. DNA for the CDR3: TGTGCCAGCAGTTTTTCGGGTTACGAGCAGTACTTC. Translation: CASSFSGYEQYF.

The V call is TRBV9, the J call TRBJ2-5; D ambiguous. There are 13 residues in the CDR3. V lost 3 bases, J lost 5 bases, and 11 bases lay in between. The germline V gene encodes CDR1 SGDLS and CDR2 YYNGEE. CDR3 DNA sequence: TGTGCCAGCAGCGGCGGACCACAGGAGACCCAGTACTTC. It is translated as CASSGGPQETQYF. Variable domain in full (rest from reference TRBV9 and TRBJ2-5): DSGVTQTPKHLITATGQRVTLRCSPRSGDLSVYWYQQSLDQGLQFLIQYYNGEERAKGNILERFSAQQFPDLHSELNLSSLELGDSALYFCASSGGPQETQYFGPGTRLLVL.

This rearrangement joins TRBV5-5 to TRBJ1-2; 8 nucleotides align to TRBD1. Germline assignment: CDR1 SGHKS and CDR2 YYEKEE (reference sequence). The CDR3 loop spans 17 amino acids. Trimming took 2 bases from V and 1 from J; bases not matched to a gene: 10. The CDR3 DNA reads as TGTGCCAGCAGCTTCCCGGGCGGGACAGGATTTAACTATGGCTACACCTTC. This sequence encodes CASSFPGGTGFNYGYTF.